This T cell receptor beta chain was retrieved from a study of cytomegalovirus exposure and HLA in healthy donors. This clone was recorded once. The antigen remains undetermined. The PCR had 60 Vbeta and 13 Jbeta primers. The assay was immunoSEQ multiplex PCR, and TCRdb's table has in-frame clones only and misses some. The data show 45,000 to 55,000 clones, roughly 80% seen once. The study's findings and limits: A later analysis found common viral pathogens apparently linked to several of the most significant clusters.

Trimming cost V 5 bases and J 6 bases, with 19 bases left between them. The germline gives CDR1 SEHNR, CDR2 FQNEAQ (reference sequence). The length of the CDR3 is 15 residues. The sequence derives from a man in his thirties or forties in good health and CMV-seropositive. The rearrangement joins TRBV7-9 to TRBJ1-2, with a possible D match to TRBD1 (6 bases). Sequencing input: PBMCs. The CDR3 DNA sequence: TGTGCCAGCAGCCCTACAGGGACCCCACAGGATGGCTACACCTTC. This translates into CASSPTGTPQDGYTF.